The rows below give T cell receptor beta chains drawn from one sample of a study of cytomegalovirus exposure and HLA in healthy donors. Only in-frame clones appear in the TCRdb table, and some are missing; sequencing was by immunoSEQ multiplex PCR. The repertoire holds tens of thousands of clones, with roughly 78% as singletons. The specimen sequenced was PBMCs. All receptors derive from a male donor in good health and CMV-seronegative. Both conserved end residues are part of each CDR3. A D gene is named only where the DNA matches it firmly. Clone size is not always given. Where it is, it says once, few, many or a class for expanded clones.

j_call: TRBJ1-2
clone_size: -
v_call: TRBV10-2
d_call: -
cdr3_nt: TGCGCCAGCAGCGACACCGGGGACTATGGCTACACCTTC
cdr3_aa: CASSDTGDYGYTF

j_call: TRBJ2-5
clone_size: -
v_call: TRBV2
d_call: TRBD2
cdr3_nt: TGTGCCAGCAGTGAACTAGCGGGGAGCCAAGAGACCCAGTACTTC
cdr3_aa: CASSELAGSQETQYF

j_call: TRBJ1-4
clone_size: -
v_call: TRBV7-9
d_call: -
cdr3_nt: TGTGCCAGCAGCTCCCCAGGGTTAGATGAAAAACTGTTTTTT
cdr3_aa: CASSSPGLDEKLFF

j_call: TRBJ1-1
clone_size: -
v_call: TRBV4-1
d_call: -
cdr3_nt: TGCGCCAGCAGCCAGGGAGGACATGTGAACACTGAAGCTTTCTTT
cdr3_aa: CASSQGGHVNTEAFF

j_call: TRBJ1-1
clone_size: once
v_call: TRBV28
d_call: -
cdr3_nt: TGTGCCACCGCCAGGGGAACTGAAGCTTTCTTT
cdr3_aa: CATARGTEAFF

j_call: TRBJ1-1
clone_size: -
v_call: TRBV28
d_call: TRBD1
cdr3_nt: TGTGCCAGCAGTCAAATGGCGACAGGGAGCATGAACACTGAAGCTTTCTTT
cdr3_aa: CASSQMATGSMNTEAFF

j_call: TRBJ2-3
clone_size: -
v_call: TRBV9
d_call: -
cdr3_nt: TGTGCCAGCAGCGAGCATGGGCCGGGCACAGATACGCAGTATTTT
cdr3_aa: CASSEHGPGTDTQYF

j_call: TRBJ1-1
clone_size: -
v_call: TRBV10-3
d_call: -
cdr3_nt: TGTGCCATCAGTGAAACAGGGAGAGGGGCTTTCTTT
cdr3_aa: CAISETGRGAFF

j_call: TRBJ1-5
clone_size: -
v_call: TRBV4-1
d_call: TRBD1
cdr3_nt: TGCGCCAGCAGCGACAGGGACAGGGGAGACCAGCCCCAGCATTTT
cdr3_aa: CASSDRDRGDQPQHF

j_call: TRBJ1-1
clone_size: -
v_call: TRBV30
d_call: TRBD1
cdr3_nt: TGTGCCTGGGGGGACCCGGACAGGGGACTTGAAGCTTTCTTT
cdr3_aa: CAWGDPDRGLEAFF

j_call: TRBJ1-1
clone_size: -
v_call: TRBV15
d_call: TRBD1
cdr3_nt: TGTGCCACCGGGACAGGCCCAATGAGCACTGAAGCTTTCTTT
cdr3_aa: CATGTGPMSTEAFF

j_call: TRBJ1-6
clone_size: -
v_call: TRBV19
d_call: -
cdr3_nt: TGTGCCAGTAGTCCCACCCCTACAGGGTACTATAATTCACCCCTCCACTTT
cdr3_aa: CASSPTPTGYYNSPLHF

j_call: TRBJ1-4
clone_size: -
v_call: TRBV4-1
d_call: TRBD1
cdr3_nt: TGCGCCAGCAGCCCGATAGGACAGGGGGGGGGTTATGAAAAACTGTTTTTT
cdr3_aa: CASSPIGQGGGYEKLFF

j_call: TRBJ1-2
clone_size: -
v_call: TRBV5-1
d_call: -
cdr3_nt: TGCGCCAGCAGCTTGGGAGCCCAGAGGGAGGGAATATATGGCTACACCTTC
cdr3_aa: CASSLGAQREGIYGYTF

j_call: TRBJ2-1
clone_size: -
v_call: TRBV7-6
d_call: TRBD2
cdr3_nt: TGTGCCAGCAGCTTAGCTCAAACCGGGACTAGCGGGAGCAGTAGGGAGCAGTTCTTC
cdr3_aa: CASSLAQTGTSGSSREQFF

j_call: TRBJ2-7
clone_size: -
v_call: TRBV4-1
d_call: TRBD1
cdr3_nt: TGCGCCAGCAGCCAAGATCCGACAGGGGCGCATGGCTACGAGCAGTACTTC
cdr3_aa: CASSQDPTGAHGYEQYF

j_call: TRBJ1-5
clone_size: -
v_call: TRBV21-1
d_call: -
cdr3_nt: TGTGCCAGCAACGGGACAGGGGGCTGCAATCAGCCCCAGCATTTT
cdr3_aa: CASNGTGGCNQPQHF

j_call: TRBJ2-7
clone_size: once
v_call: TRBV28
d_call: -
cdr3_nt: TGTGCCAGCAAGGGAGCCCACGAGCAGTACTTC
cdr3_aa: CASKGAHEQYF

j_call: TRBJ1-6
clone_size: -
v_call: TRBV27
d_call: TRBD1
cdr3_nt: TGTGCCAGCAGTCGAACTTACCGGGACAGGGGGAATTCACCCCTCCACTTT
cdr3_aa: CASSRTYRDRGNSPLHF

j_call: TRBJ1-2
clone_size: once
v_call: TRBV18
d_call: -
cdr3_nt: TGTGCCAGCTCTCCCGACGGAGACTATGGCTACACCTTC
cdr3_aa: CASSPDGDYGYTF

j_call: TRBJ1-1
clone_size: -
v_call: TRBV10-2
d_call: TRBD1
cdr3_nt: TGCGCCAGCAGTGCGGACAGGAGCACTGAAGCTTTCTTT
cdr3_aa: CASSADRSTEAFF

j_call: TRBJ2-2
clone_size: -
v_call: TRBV30
d_call: TRBD1
cdr3_nt: TGTGCCTGGAGCCAGGACAGGGAACCCGGGGAGCTGTTTTTT
cdr3_aa: CAWSQDREPGELFF

j_call: TRBJ1-5
clone_size: -
v_call: TRBV27
d_call: -
cdr3_nt: TGTGCCAGCAGTCCGACATCATATAGCAATCAGCCCCAGCATTTT
cdr3_aa: CASSPTSYSNQPQHF

j_call: TRBJ2-5
clone_size: -
v_call: TRBV7-2
d_call: -
cdr3_nt: TGTGCCAGCAGCTTAGCCATCCAAGAGACCCAGTACTTC
cdr3_aa: CASSLAIQETQYF

j_call: TRBJ2-1
clone_size: -
v_call: TRBV6-5
d_call: TRBD1
cdr3_nt: TGTGCCAGCAGTCAACCGGGACAGGGGACTAATGAGCAGTTCTTC
cdr3_aa: CASSQPGQGTNEQFF

j_call: TRBJ2-1
clone_size: -
v_call: TRBV9
d_call: TRBD2
cdr3_nt: TGTGCCAGCAGTCGCGGGGGGGCCGACCATGAGCAGTTCTTC
cdr3_aa: CASSRGGADHEQFF

j_call: TRBJ2-3
clone_size: -
v_call: TRBV30
d_call: -
cdr3_nt: TGTGCCTGGGTAAGCGGGCCTCGCACAGATACGCAGTATTTT
cdr3_aa: CAWVSGPRTDTQYF

j_call: TRBJ1-5
clone_size: once
v_call: TRBV28
d_call: TRBD1
cdr3_nt: TGTGCCAGCAGTCCCGGGACAGGGAGCAATCAGCCCCAGCATTTT
cdr3_aa: CASSPGTGSNQPQHF

j_call: TRBJ1-2
clone_size: few
v_call: TRBV29-1
d_call: -
cdr3_nt: TGCAGCGTTGAAGAACTGGGCCGTGGCTACACCTTC
cdr3_aa: CSVEELGRGYTF

j_call: TRBJ2-1
clone_size: -
v_call: TRBV9
d_call: TRBD2
cdr3_nt: TGTGCCAGCAGCGGACCCATGGCGGGAGGGCCCTACAATGAGCAGTTCTTC
cdr3_aa: CASSGPMAGGPYNEQFF

j_call: TRBJ2-7
clone_size: -
v_call: TRBV7-9
d_call: TRBD2
cdr3_nt: TGTGCCAGCAGCCCTAGCGGGAGTGGGCAGTACTTC
cdr3_aa: CASSPSGSGQYF

j_call: TRBJ1-1
clone_size: -
v_call: TRBV6-1
d_call: -
cdr3_nt: TGTGCCAGCAGTGCAGGGTGGTCGAACACTGAAGCTTTCTTT
cdr3_aa: CASSAGWSNTEAFF

j_call: TRBJ1-1
clone_size: -
v_call: TRBV6-1
d_call: -
cdr3_nt: TGTGCCAGCAGAATCGAGGCAGGGGACACTGAAGCTTTCTTT
cdr3_aa: CASRIEAGDTEAFF

j_call: TRBJ1-1
clone_size: medium-sized
v_call: TRBV19
d_call: -
cdr3_nt: TGTGCCAGTAGTATAGAAATGACGGGCAGGGGAAGAGCTTTCTTT
cdr3_aa: CASSIEMTGRGRAFF

j_call: TRBJ2-6
clone_size: -
v_call: TRBV4-1
d_call: TRBD2
cdr3_nt: TGCGCCAGCAGCAACCGCGGGGGGGACAGAGGGGCCAACGTCCTGACTTTC
cdr3_aa: CASSNRGGDRGANVLTF

j_call: TRBJ2-7
clone_size: -
v_call: TRBV5-1
d_call: -
cdr3_nt: TGCGCCAGCAGCTCCGTGGGGGGAGCAAAAGAGCAGTACTTC
cdr3_aa: CASSSVGGAKEQYF

j_call: TRBJ1-5
clone_size: -
v_call: TRBV2
d_call: -
cdr3_nt: TGTGCCAGCAGTGAAGACATCGGGGTGGATCAGCCCCAGCATTTT
cdr3_aa: CASSEDIGVDQPQHF